This TCR beta chain appears in the sequencing data of a study of beta chain features in type 1 diabetes. This CDR3 is built from 14 residues. Trimming at V came to 4 bases and at J to 4 bases, leaving 5 bases not matched to a gene. The germline V gene encodes CDR1 SGHRS and CDR2 YFSETQ. Sequencing targeted expressed TCRB transcripts, as all isolated RNA had been reverse transcribed. Deep immunoSEQ sequencing covered naive, central memory and regulatory T cell samples. Only in-frame clones appear in the TCRdb table, and some are missing; sequencing was by immunoSEQ multiplex PCR. The repertoire includes more than 150,000 clones, approximately 13% of them detected once, and 0.62% sits in the top ten. CD4+ naive, central memory, regulatory and stem cell-like memory subsets were isolated by sorting on CD45RO/CCR7/CD25/CD127/CD95/CD27.

The rearrangement links TRBV5-1 to TRBJ1-5; 7 bases align to TRBD1. The origin of this receptor is a woman aged 18-35 years in good health. The material sequenced was central memory CD4+ T cells from blood. Written as DNA, the CDR3 is TGCGCCAGCAGCCTCGACAGGGCGAATCAGCCCCAGCATTTT. Translated: CASSLDRANQPQHF.